This TCR beta chain was recorded in a study of blood T cell repertoires in COVID-19. Study-wide context: Both acute and convalescent COVID-19 samples were obtained from the United States, Italy and Spain. T cells, B-cell-depleted T cells, or PBMCs supplied cDNA or gDNA.

The CDR3 length is 15 residues. The germline V and J ends were trimmed by 0 bases and 8 bases, with 16 bases remaining between them. Germline CDR1 reads SGHDN; CDR2 reads FVKESK. TCRdb keeps only in-frame clones here, not all; method: immunoSEQ multiplex PCR. Among approximately 46,000 clones listed, about 89% were seen once. V and J are TRBV14 and TRBJ1-2; no clear D gene. The material sequenced was peripheral blood. The sequence derives from a man in his 70s with active COVID-19. This CDR3 reads CASSQEEGRSGGYTF. In DNA, the CDR3 is TGTGCCAGCAGCCAAGAGGAAGGGAGGTCTGGGGGCTACACCTTC.